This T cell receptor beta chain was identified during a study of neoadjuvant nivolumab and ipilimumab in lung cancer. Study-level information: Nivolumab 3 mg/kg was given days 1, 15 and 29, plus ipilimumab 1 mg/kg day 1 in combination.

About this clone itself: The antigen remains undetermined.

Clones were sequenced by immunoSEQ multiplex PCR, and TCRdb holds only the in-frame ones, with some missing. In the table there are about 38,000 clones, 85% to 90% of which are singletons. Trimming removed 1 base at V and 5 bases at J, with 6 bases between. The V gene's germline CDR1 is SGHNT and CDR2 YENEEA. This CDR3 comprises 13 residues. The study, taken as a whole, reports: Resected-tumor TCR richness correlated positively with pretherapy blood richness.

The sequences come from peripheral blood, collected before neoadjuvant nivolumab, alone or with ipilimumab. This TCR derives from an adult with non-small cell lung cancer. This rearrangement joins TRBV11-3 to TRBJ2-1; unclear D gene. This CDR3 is CASSLGGDNEQFF. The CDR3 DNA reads TGTGCCAGCAGCTTAGGGGGTGACAATGAGCAGTTCTTC. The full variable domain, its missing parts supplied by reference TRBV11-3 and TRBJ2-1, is EAGVVQSPRYKIIEKKQPVAFWCNPISGHNTLYWYLQNLGQGPELLIRYENEEAVDDSQLPKDRFSAERLKGVDSTLKIQPAELGDSAVYLCASSLGGDNEQFFGPGTRLTVL.